This TCR beta chain is drawn from a study of molecular identifiers for immune sequencing clone quantification. The germline CDR1 and CDR2 sequences are GTSNPN and SVGIG (reference sequence). V lost 0 bases to trimming and J lost 2 bases, with 7 bases between them. This CDR3 has 13 residues. This clonotype was recorded many times. TCRdb independently ran MiXCR on the PCR reads; one entry per CDR3 protein. This table has about half a million distinct CDR3 sequences, around 25% appearing once. Sequencing was done on a sample of naive CD8+ T cells from blood, with Jurkat cell RNA spiked in. The subset here: FACS-sorted CD8+CD4-CCR7+CD45RA+ naive T cells. The V call is TRBV30, the J call TRBJ1-1; D is unresolved. The receptor was derived from a human donor in good health. Some libraries in this study had Jurkat cell RNA spiked in. The CDR3, as DNA: TGTGCCTGGAGTGTGATGGGAAACACTGAAGCTTTCTTT. This translates into CAWSVMGNTEAFF.